Sequencing of this T cell receptor (beta chain) was carried out in a study of blood T cell repertoires in COVID-19. Study at large: Sites across the United States, Italy and Spain contributed samples from acute and convalescent COVID-19.

This CDR3 is 15 amino acids long. The germline CDR1 and CDR2 sequences are SGHKS and YYEKEE (reference sequence). In the original processing: It was from reference gene primer amplification that nucleated cell counts were estimated. Sequencing used immunoSEQ multiplex PCR; TCRdb keeps in-frame clones, though not all of them. Clone size and V and J calls were adopted from that table, with D and trimming inferred from the DNA. The sample records around 230,000 clones, 84% being singletons. As to this clone: One junction end does not reproduce the germline sequence, and a read error may be involved.

Sequencing used peripheral blood. The V and J genes are TRBV5-5 and TRBJ2-7; TRBD1 might be the D (5 bases). This receptor was identified in a man in his forties who had recovered from COVID-19. The CDR3 spells CASSLGQGVTYEQYF. The CDR3 DNA reads TGTGCCAGCAGTTTGGGGCAGGGCGTCACCTACGAGCAGTACTTC.